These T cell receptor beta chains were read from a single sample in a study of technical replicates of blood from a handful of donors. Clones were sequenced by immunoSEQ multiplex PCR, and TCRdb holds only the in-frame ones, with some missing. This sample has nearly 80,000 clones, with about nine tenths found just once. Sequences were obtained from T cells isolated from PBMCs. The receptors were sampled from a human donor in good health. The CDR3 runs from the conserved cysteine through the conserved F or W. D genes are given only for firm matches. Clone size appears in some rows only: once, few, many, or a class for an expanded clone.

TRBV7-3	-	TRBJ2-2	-	TGTGCCAGCAGCTTCATCCCGGGAACTATGGCCGGGGAGCTGTTTTTT	CASSFIPGTMAGELFF
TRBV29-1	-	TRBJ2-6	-	TGCAGCGTTGTCGGGGTAGACGGGGCCAACGTCCTGACTTTC	CSVVGVDGANVLTF
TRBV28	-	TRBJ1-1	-	TGTGCCAGCAGTTCTCCCTCTCCCTCAAGGGCCAGAGGGACTGAAGCTTTCTTT	CASSSPSPSRARGTEAFF
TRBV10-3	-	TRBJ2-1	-	TGTGCCATCAGTGAGTCGATGTACTCCGATGAGCAGTTCTTC	CAISESMYSDEQFF
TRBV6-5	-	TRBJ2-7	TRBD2	TGTGCCAGCAGTTACGAGGGACTAGTCTACGAGCAGTACTTC	CASSYEGLVYEQYF
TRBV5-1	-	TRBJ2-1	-	TGCGCCAGCAGCTTGAGGCTAGCGACCCATGAGCAGTTCTTC	CASSLRLATHEQFF
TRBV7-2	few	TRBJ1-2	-	TGTGCCAGCAGCTTAGCGGCGGGGGATCATGGCTACACCTTC	CASSLAAGDHGYTF
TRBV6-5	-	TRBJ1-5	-	TGTGCCAGCAGTCCAACAGGGTCGGGCCAGCCCCAGCATTTT	CASSPTGSGQPQHF
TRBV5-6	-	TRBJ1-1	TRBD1	TGTGCCAGCACCGAAACAGGGGTTAACGCTGAAGCTTTCTTT	CASTETGVNAEAFF
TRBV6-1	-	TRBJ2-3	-	TGTGCCAGCAGTGAAATAGTGCGGGCGGAGACTGCAGATACGCAGTATTTT	CASSEIVRAETADTQYF
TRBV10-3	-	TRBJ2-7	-	TGTGCCATACAAACAGGATCCTACGAGCAGTACTTC	CAIQTGSYEQYF
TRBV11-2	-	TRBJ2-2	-	TGTGCCAGCAGCTTAAGAGTAGAGTACACCGGGGAGCTGTTTTTT	CASSLRVEYTGELFF
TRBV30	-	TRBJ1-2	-	TGTGCCTGGAGTATAACAGGGTATGGCTACACCTTC	CAWSITGYGYTF
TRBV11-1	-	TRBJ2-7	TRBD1	TGTGCCAGCAGCTCTAACACAGGGGGACCCTACGAGCAGTACTTC	CASSSNTGGPYEQYF
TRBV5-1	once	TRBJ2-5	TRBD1	TGCGCCAGCAGCTTCAGGGGGCGCGGAGAGACCCAGTACTTC	CASSFRGRGETQYF
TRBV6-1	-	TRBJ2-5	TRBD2	TGTGCCAGCAAGGTAGCGGGATTGACAGAGACCCAGTACTTC	CASKVAGLTETQYF
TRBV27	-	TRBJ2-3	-	TGTGCCAGCTGCAGGGGCTACACAGATACGCAGTATTTT	CASCRGYTDTQYF
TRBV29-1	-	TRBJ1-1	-	TGCAGCGTACAACAGGGTAGAGGGGCCGGTGAAGCTTTCTTT	CSVQQGRGAGEAFF
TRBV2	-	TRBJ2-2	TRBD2	TGTGCCAGTTCGGGACTAGCGTCTAACACCGGGGAGCTGTTTTTT	CASSGLASNTGELFF
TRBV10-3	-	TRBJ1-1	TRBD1	TGTGCCATCAGTGAGTCCGGACAGGGGGTTGATACTGAAGCTTTCTTT	CAISESGQGVDTEAFF
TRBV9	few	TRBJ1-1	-	TGTGCCAGCAGCTCGCGGGGGAACACTGAAGCTTTCTTT	CASSSRGNTEAFF
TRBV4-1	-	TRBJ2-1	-	TGCGCCAGCAGCCAAGGGGGCAGCTCCTACAATGAGCAGTTCTTC	CASSQGGSSYNEQFF
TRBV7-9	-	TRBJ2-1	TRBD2	TGTGCCAGCAGCTTAATTCTAGCGGGTGCGATCAATGAGCAGTTCTTC	CASSLILAGAINEQFF
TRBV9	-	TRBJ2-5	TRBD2	TGTGCCAGCAGCCCCGGGACTAGCGGGAGGTTCGGAGAGACCCAGTACTTC	CASSPGTSGRFGETQYF
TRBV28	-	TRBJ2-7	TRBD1	TGTGCCAGCAGTTTCGTCGACAGGGGGCTTTCCTACGAGCAGTACTTC	CASSFVDRGLSYEQYF
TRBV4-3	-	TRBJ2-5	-	TGCGCCAGCAGCCAAGACGGAGGGCCCCAAGAGACCCAGTACTTC	CASSQDGGPQETQYF
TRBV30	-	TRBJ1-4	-	TGTGCCTGGAGTAGACTAACTAATGAAAAACTGTTTTTT	CAWSRLTNEKLFF
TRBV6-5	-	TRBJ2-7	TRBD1	TGTGCCAGCAGTTACCTTGACAGGGCCTACGAGCAGTACTTC	CASSYLDRAYEQYF
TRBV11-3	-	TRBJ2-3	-	TGTGCCAGCAGCCCTCTAGCACTTAGTAGCACAGATACGCAGTATTTT	CASSPLALSSTDTQYF
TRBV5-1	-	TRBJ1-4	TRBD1	TGCGCCAGCAGCAGAAGGGACAGTTCCACTAATGAAAAACTGTTTTTT	CASSRRDSSTNEKLFF
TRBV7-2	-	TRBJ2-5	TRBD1	TGTGCCAGCAGAAGGACAGGGGCTGGAGAGACCCAGTACTTC	CASRRTGAGETQYF
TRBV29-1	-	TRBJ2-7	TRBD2	TGCAGCGTTTCGACTAGCGGGAGCTACGAGCAGTACTTC	CSVSTSGSYEQYF
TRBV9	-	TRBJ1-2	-	TGTGCCAGCAGCGCCCCTCGGACAGCACACTATGGCTACACCTTC	CASSAPRTAHYGYTF
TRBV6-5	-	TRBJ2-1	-	TGTGCCAGCAGTTACCGTCCAGGTGACAATGAGCAGTTCTTC	CASSYRPGDNEQFF
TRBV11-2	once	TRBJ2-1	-	TGTGCCAGCAGCACGGGACTCCGTAGCTACAATGAGCAGTTCTTC	CASSTGLRSYNEQFF
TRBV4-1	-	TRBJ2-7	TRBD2	TGCGCCAGCAGCCAAGTAGCTAGCGGCAGCTCCTACGAGCAGTACTTC	CASSQVASGSSYEQYF
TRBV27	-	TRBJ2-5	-	TGTGCCAGCAGATTAGGCCAGACGGGCCAAGAGACCCAGTACTTC	CASRLGQTGQETQYF
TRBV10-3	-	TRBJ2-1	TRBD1	TGTGCCATCAGTCCGGGACAGGGGAACAATGAGCAGTTCTTC	CAISPGQGNNEQFF
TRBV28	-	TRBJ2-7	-	TGTGCCAGCAGTTTAATGCATGACGGGGTTCACTCCTACGAGCAGTACTTC	CASSLMHDGVHSYEQYF
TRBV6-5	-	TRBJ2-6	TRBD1	TGTGCCAGCAGACAAGGACAGGCCGGGGCCAACGTCCTGACTTTC	CASRQGQAGANVLTF
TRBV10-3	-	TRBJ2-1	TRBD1	TGTGCCATCAGTGCCAGGGGGTCGGAAGACAATGAGCAGTTCTTC	CAISARGSEDNEQFF
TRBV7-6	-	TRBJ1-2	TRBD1	TGTGCCAGCAGCTTGGGGACAGGGGATAGCTATGGCTACACCTTC	CASSLGTGDSYGYTF
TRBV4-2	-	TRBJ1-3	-	TGTGCCAGCAGCCAAACTAAACCAACTGGAAACACCATATATTTT	CASSQTKPTGNTIYF
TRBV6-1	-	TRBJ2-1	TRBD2	TGTGCCAGCAGTGAAGCCGTAGCGATAGCGGGAGTCCATCCGTTCTTC	CASSEAVAIAGVHPFF
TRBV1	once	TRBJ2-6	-	TGCACCAGCAGTAGAGGTTGTGCACAAAGTCGGGCCAACGTCCTGACTTTC	CTSSRGCAQSRANVLTF
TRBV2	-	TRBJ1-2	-	TGTGCCAGGACTGCGACCAACTATGGCTACACCTTC	CARTATNYGYTF
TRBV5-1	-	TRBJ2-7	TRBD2	TGCGCCAGCAGCATGGGACTAGCGTCCCACGAGCAGTACTTC	CASSMGLASHEQYF
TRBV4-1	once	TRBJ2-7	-	TGCGCCAGCAGCCCGCCCAGGGTAACCTACGAGCAGTACTTC	CASSPPRVTYEQYF
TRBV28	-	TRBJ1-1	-	TGTGCCAGCAGCGAAATAGACTGGAACACTGAAGCTTTCTTT	CASSEIDWNTEAFF
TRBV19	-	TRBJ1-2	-	TGTGCCAGTAGTTGGGAGTATGGCTACACCTTC	CASSWEYGYTF
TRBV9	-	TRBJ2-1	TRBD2	TGTGCCAGCAGCAAAGAGCTAGCGGGAGTGTACAATGAGCAGTTCTTC	CASSKELAGVYNEQFF
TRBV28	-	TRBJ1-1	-	TGTGCCAGCAGTTTATATGCCCTCAGGACAGTGCCAACTATGAACACTGAAGCTTTCTTT	CASSLYALRTVPTMNTEAFF
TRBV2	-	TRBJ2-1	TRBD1	TGTGCCAGCAGTGTATCCGGGACAGGGGGCTACAATGAGCAGTTCTTC	CASSVSGTGGYNEQFF
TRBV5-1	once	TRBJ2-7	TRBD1	TGCGCCAGCAGCTCCAGGGGGAACCCCTACGAGCAGTACTTC	CASSSRGNPYEQYF
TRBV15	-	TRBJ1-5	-	TGTGCCACCAGCAGTGCCCTAGGGGTTCAGCCCCAGCATTTT	CATSSALGVQPQHF
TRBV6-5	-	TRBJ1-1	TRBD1	TGTGCCAGCAGATCCGGACAGGGCGTAAGAACTGAAGCTTTCTTT	CASRSGQGVRTEAFF
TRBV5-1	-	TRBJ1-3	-	TGCGCCAGCAGCTTGGAGGGGTCAGGAAACACCATATATTTT	CASSLEGSGNTIYF
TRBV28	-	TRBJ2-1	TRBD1	TGTGCCAGCAGTCGGACAGGGAACGACAATGAGCAGTTCTTC	CASSRTGNDNEQFF
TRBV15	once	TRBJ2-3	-	TGTGCCACCAGCAGAGGTAGCAGAAACACAGATACGCAGTATTTT	CATSRGSRNTDTQYF
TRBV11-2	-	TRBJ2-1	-	TGTGCCAGCAGCCGCCAGGCCCGGGGTCAAAATGAGCAGTTCTTC	CASSRQARGQNEQFF